The entry below gives a single T cell receptor (beta chain) sequence along with its context. The antigen it binds to is not known. No base-level quality is on record; no much larger clone is a single base apart. Patients with autoimmune disease history or receiving systemic immunosuppression were excluded from the trial. Peripheral blood for TCR sequencing was collected from all dose cohorts at baseline, on cycle 4 day 1, and on cycle 7 day 1. The samples were taken from a phase I, first-in-human, multicenter, open-label dose-escalation trial of ivuxolimab. Adults with locally advanced or metastatic melanoma, renal cell carcinoma, hepatocellular carcinoma or head and neck squamous cell carcinoma were enrolled in the trial. CD4+ and CD8+ T cells were sorted separately from peripheral blood before TCR sequencing. Genomic DNA was isolated from the sorted cells so that the TCRbeta CDR3 region could be sequenced. TCRbeta CDR3 regions were sequenced using the immunoSEQ Assay. In its TCRdb copy, this immuneACCESS table keeps in-frame sequences only and misses some clones. Where compared with another copy, unresolved V genes explain less than half of these, and the others have no known cause. This sample is represented by approximately 45,000 clones; 80% of them were singletons. The ten most abundant clones make up roughly 4.1% of the sample.

The data stem from a study of OX40 agonist ivuxolimab in advanced cancers. For context, the study as a whole: The costimulatory receptor OX40 (CD134) was targeted by ivuxolimab, a fully human IgG2 agonistic monoclonal antibody. Patients were allowed to have had prior anti-PD-1, anti-PD-L1 or anti-CTLA-4 therapy, and 40% of the dose-escalation patients had been treated with checkpoint inhibitors. Partial responses occurred in three dose-escalation patients, of whom one had hepatocellular carcinoma and two had cutaneous melanoma. The paper describes the monotherapy dose-escalation part (N ≈ 52 patients) of the phase I trial of ivuxolimab. The point of sequencing TCRbeta in the periphery was to test whether ivuxolimab changed TCR sequence diversity and drove clonal T-cell expansion. Of the roughly 50 dose-escalation patients, hepatocellular carcinoma was present in approximately 20, melanoma in roughly 15, renal cell carcinoma in 9 and head and neck cancer in 9. Intravenous ivuxolimab was administered to patients every 2 weeks at six dose levels: 0.01, 0.1, 0.3, 1.5, 3 and 10 mg/kg. In the dose-escalation cohort, 70% to 85% of patients were male, and the mean age was 60 years with a range of roughly 23 to 79.

V has 7 bases trimmed and J has 7 bases trimmed; junction bases matching no gene number 5. CDR1 and CDR2, looked up from the germline V gene, are MNHEY and SVGAGI. The CDR3 covers 14 residues, taking in both the cysteine and the phenylalanine. Of all the DNA, just the CDR3 is kept, 42 bases in frame from base 1. General study outcomes and caveats: In partial responders in the 0.1-3.0 mg/kg groups, normalized peripheral clonal expansion was found to be among the lowest, especially among CD8+ T cells. After ivuxolimab, expanded clones were on average more numerous among CD8+ T cells than among CD4+ T cells. Clonal expansion of both CD4+ and CD8+ blood T cells was observed from baseline to week 6 at doses 0.1 to 3.0 mg/kg. Low levels of normalized T-cell clonal expansion were also shown by some nonresponding patients. Which antigens the clonally expanded peripheral T cells were specific for was not determined.

Recombination connected TRBV6-5 to TRBJ2-1, and 12 junction bases match TRBD1. The receptor comes from an adult with an advanced solid tumor such as melanoma, head and neck, liver or kidney cancer. This specimen was CD4+ or CD8+ T cells sorted from blood, taken in a trial of the OX40 agonist ivuxolimab. The CDR3 corresponds to CASKGQGASNEQFF. The base sequence is TGTGCCAGCAAGGGACAGGGGGCAAGTAATGAGCAGTTCTTC.